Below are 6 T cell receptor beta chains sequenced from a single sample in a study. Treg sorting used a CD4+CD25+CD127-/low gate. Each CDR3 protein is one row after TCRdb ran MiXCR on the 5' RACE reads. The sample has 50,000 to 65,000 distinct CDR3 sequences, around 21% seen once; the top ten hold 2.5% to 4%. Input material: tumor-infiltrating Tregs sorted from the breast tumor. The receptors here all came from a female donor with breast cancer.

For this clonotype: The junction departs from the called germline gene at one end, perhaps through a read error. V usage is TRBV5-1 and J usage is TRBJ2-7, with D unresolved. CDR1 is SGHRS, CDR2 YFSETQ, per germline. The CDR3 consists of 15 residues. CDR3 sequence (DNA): TGCGCCGGCAGCTTGGGATTCGGCAGCTCCGACGAGCAGTACTTC. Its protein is CAGSLGFGSSDEQYF.

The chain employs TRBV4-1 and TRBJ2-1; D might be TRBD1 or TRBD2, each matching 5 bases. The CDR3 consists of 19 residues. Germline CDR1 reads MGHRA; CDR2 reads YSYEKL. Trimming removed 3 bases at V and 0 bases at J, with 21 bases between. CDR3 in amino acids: CASSHARVTADSSYNEQFF. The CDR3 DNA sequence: TGCGCCAGCAGCCACGCGCGAGTGACAGCGGATAGCTCCTACAATGAGCAGTTCTTC.

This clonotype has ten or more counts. The CDR3 protein is CATSDFRGEQYF. The CDR3 nucleotides read TGTGCCACCAGTGATTTCAGGGGCGAGCAGTACTTC. This rearrangement joins TRBV24-1 to TRBJ2-7; TRBD1 might be the D (6 bases). The germline V gene has CDR1 KGHDR and CDR2 SFDVKD. The V and J ends lost 1 base and 6 bases respectively, with 6 bases between them. The CDR3 extends over 12 amino acids.

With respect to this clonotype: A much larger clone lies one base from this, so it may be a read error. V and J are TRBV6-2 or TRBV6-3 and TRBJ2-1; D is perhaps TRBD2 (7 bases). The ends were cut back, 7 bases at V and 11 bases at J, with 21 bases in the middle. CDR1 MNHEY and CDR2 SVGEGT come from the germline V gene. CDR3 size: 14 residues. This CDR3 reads CASTEGGGLNKQFF. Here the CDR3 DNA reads TGTGCCAGCACCGAAGGGGGAGGGCTAAATAAGCAGTTCTTC.

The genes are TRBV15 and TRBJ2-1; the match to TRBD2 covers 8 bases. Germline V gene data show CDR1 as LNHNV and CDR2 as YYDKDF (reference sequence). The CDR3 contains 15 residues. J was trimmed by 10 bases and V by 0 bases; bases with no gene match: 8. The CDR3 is CATSRDTLAGGEQFF. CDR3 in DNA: TGTGCCACCAGCAGAGATACGCTAGCGGGTGGGGAGCAGTTCTTC. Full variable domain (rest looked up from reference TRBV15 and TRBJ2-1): DAMVIQNPRYQVTQFGKPVTLSCSQTLNHNVMYWYQQKSSQAPKLLFHYYDKDFNNEADTPDNFQSRRPNTSFCFLDIRSPGLGDTAMYLCATSRDTLAGGEQFFGPGTRLTVL.

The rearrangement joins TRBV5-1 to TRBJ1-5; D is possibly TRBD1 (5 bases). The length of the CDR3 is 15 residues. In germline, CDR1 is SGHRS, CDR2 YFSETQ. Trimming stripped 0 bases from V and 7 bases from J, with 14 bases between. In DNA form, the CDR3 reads TGCGCCAGCAGCTTGGGTACAGGCCGGGAACAGCCCCAGCATTTT. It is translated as CASSLGTGREQPQHF. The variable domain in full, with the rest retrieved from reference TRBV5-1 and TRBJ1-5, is KAGVTQTPRYLIKTRGQQVTLSCSPISGHRSVSWYQQTPGQGLQFLFEYFSETQRNKGNFPGRFSGRQFSNSRSEMNVSTLELGDSALYLCASSLGTGREQPQHFGDGTRLSIL.